Following are 15 T cell receptor beta chains from one sample sequenced in a study of T cell responses to AZD1222 COVID-19 vaccine. Some clones are missing from TCRdb's copy, which holds only in-frame ones; the method was immunoSEQ multiplex PCR. The sample has 150,000 or so clones, 86% seen once. The material sequenced was peripheral blood, taken on day 0 of MenACWY control vaccination. Source of these receptors: an adult in good health.

In regard to this clone: A read error may account for a junction end that differs from germline. V is TRBV20-1 and J is TRBJ1-1, with a tentative D call TRBD1 (6 bases). The V gene's germline CDR1 is DFQATT and CDR2 SNEGSKA (reference sequence). The CDR3 loop spans 8 amino acids. This chain's CDR3 is CSALAGTF. The CDR3 DNA is TGCAGTGCTTTAGCCGGGACATTC.

The J gene is TRBJ2-7, the V gene TRBV1; TRBD1 reflects the table's D call only, with no check against the DNA. TRBV1 is a known pseudogene. The CDR3 is 18 amino acids. CDR3 sequence: CTSSQDKGQGKISYEQYV. The DNA for the CDR3 is TGCACCAGCAGCCAAGATAAAGGGCAGGGGAAAATTTCCTACGAGCAGTACGTC.

V and J are TRBV19 and TRBJ1-6; no definite D call. This CDR3 comprises 14 residues. Trimming shortened V by 7 bases and J by 5 bases, and 12 bases separated the two germline ends. Germline loops: CDR1 LNHDA, CDR2 SQIVND (reference sequence). CDR3 sequence reads: CASNHRADNSPLHF. CDR3 in DNA: TGTGCCAGTAATCACCGGGCAGATAATTCACCCCTCCACTTT.

The rearrangement links TRBV7-2 to TRBJ1-3; no clear D gene. Trimming took off 0 bases at V and 0 bases at J, with 6 bases between the two ends. The CDR3 consists of 15 residues. Germline CDR1 reads SGHTA; CDR2 reads FQGNSA. The CDR3 region has the DNA TGTGCCAGCAGCTTAGCACGGCTCTCTGGAAACACCATATATTTT. It codes for CASSLARLSGNTIYF.

V gene TRBV5-4 combines with J gene TRBJ2-2, with D uncertain. The CDR3 loop spans 14 amino acids. V was cut by 4 bases and J by 4 bases, with 11 bases left in between. Germline CDR1 and CDR2: SGHNT and YYREEE (reference sequence). CDR3 sequence reads: CASSAGPGTGELFF. In DNA, the CDR3 is TGTGCCAGCAGCGCCGGGCCGGGCACCGGGGAGCTGTTTTTT.

The CDR3 DNA reads TGTGCCAGCAGCTTAGATGACAGGGGGTGGACTGAAGCTTTCTTT. This encodes CASSLDDRGWTEAFF. The chain links TRBV7-8 to TRBJ1-1; 9 bases match TRBD1. This CDR3 comprises 15 residues. V lost 1 base to trimming and J lost 5 bases; unmatched junction nucleotides: 5. The germline gives CDR1 SGHVS, CDR2 FQNEAQ.

This chain connects TRBV2 to TRBJ2-7; 7 nucleotides line up with TRBD2. Trimming at V came to 8 bases and at J to 5 bases, leaving 9 bases not matched to a gene. The germline CDR1 and CDR2 sequences are SNHLY and FYNNEI. CDR3 size: 13 residues. CDR3 region: CASSFGGTNEQYF. In DNA, the CDR3 is TGTGCCAGCTCCTTCGGGGGGACCAACGAGCAGTACTTC.

This chain joins TRBV5-4 and TRBJ1-2; 7 nucleotides line up with TRBD1. The CDR3 has 15 residues. Germline trimming cut 2 bases from V and 5 bases from J; bases unmatched to any gene: 9. From germline, CDR1 is SGHNT and CDR2 YYREEE (reference sequence). The DNA for the CDR3 is TGTGCCAGCAGCTTAGGGGGCCGGGACAGATATGGCTACACCTTC. Translated, it gives CASSLGGRDRYGYTF.

This chain links TRBV5-1 with TRBJ1-2; D is ambiguous. CDR1 and CDR2 (germline): SGHRS, YFSETQ. CDR3 length: 15 amino acids. V lost 0 bases to trimming and J lost 1 base, with 10 bases between them. The CDR3 loop reads CASSLEQTLNYGYTF. In DNA, the CDR3 is TGCGCCAGCAGCTTGGAGCAGACCCTTAACTATGGCTACACCTTC.

The chain employs TRBV9 and TRBJ2-2; D is undetermined. Germline values: CDR1 SGDLS, CDR2 YYNGEE. Trimming removed 0 bases at V and 4 bases at J, with 7 bases between. This CDR3 is 14 amino acids long. The CDR3 here is CASSVDWVTGELFF. DNA for the CDR3: TGTGCCAGCAGCGTAGATTGGGTCACCGGGGAGCTGTTTTTT. Full variable domain (rest looked up from reference TRBV9 and TRBJ2-2): DSGVTQTPKHLITATGQRVTLRCSPRSGDLSVYWYQQSLDQGLQFLIQYYNGEERAKGNILERFSAQQFPDLHSELNLSSLELGDSALYFCASSVDWVTGELFFGEGSRLTVL.

The V gene is TRBV7-6, the J gene TRBJ2-7; 11 nucleotides align to TRBD1. The CDR3 covers 16 residues. The germline CDR1 and CDR2 sequences are SGHVS and FNYEAQ. V shed 5 bases, J shed 10 bases, and the junction held 16 bases outside the gene matches. The CDR3 loop is CASSPSSGTGGLKQYF. CDR3 sequence (DNA): TGTGCCAGCAGCCCGTCCTCCGGGACAGGGGGACTAAAACAGTACTTC.

The chain couples TRBV18 to TRBJ2-7; D is possibly TRBD2 (6 bases). This CDR3 comprises 16 residues. Looked up from germline, CDR1 is KGHSH and CDR2 is LQKENI. As DNA, the CDR3 is TGTGCCAGCTTACCAAAGGGCGGCGGGGCCTACTACGAGCAGTACGTC. Amino acids: CASLPKGGGAYYEQYV.

The chain recombines TRBV5-1 with TRBJ1-1; 8 bases are shared with TRBD1. The CDR3 loop spans 16 amino acids. CDR1 is SGHRS and CDR2 is YFSETQ in the germline V gene. V was pared by 5 bases and J by 0 bases, with 9 bases of the junction left unmatched. The CDR3 bases are TGCGCCAGCAGTCCGGGACAGGTTGCAGTGAACACTGAAGCTTTCTTT. It translates to CASSPGQVAVNTEAFF.

This rearrangement joins TRBV19 to TRBJ1-4, with no clear D. The CDR3 runs to 17 residues. Trimming took 0 bases from V and 0 from J, leaving 11 bases between them. In germline, CDR1 is LNHDA, CDR2 SQIVND (reference sequence). CDR3 amino acids: CASSIEASGPTNEKLFF. CDR3 sequence (DNA): TGTGCCAGTAGTATAGAGGCCTCCGGGCCAACTAATGAAAAACTGTTTTTT.

The chain uses TRBV27 and TRBJ2-7; D possibly corresponds to TRBD1 (6 bases). CDR1 is MNHEY and CDR2 is SMNVEV in the germline V gene (reference sequence). CDR3 size: 14 residues. The V end lost 3 bases, the J end lost 4 bases, and 13 bases lay between the germline ends. DNA for the CDR3: TGTGCCAGCAGTTTGTCGGGACAACAATACGAGCAGTACTTC. It translates to CASSLSGQQYEQYF.